This T cell receptor beta chain originates from a study of technical replicates of blood from a handful of donors. Looked up from germline, CDR1 is SQVTM and CDR2 is ANQGSEA. This CDR3 has 12 residues. Assay used: immunoSEQ multiplex PCR; TCRdb lists only in-frame clones, some missing. The table records more than 65,000 clones, roughly four fifths of them present only once. The sequence came from a human donor in good health. Some clones in this sample may be carry-over from other donors' samples. This chain uses TRBV29-1 with TRBJ1-1, with D perhaps matching TRBD1 (6 bases). The source material was PBMCs. CDR3 DNA sequence: TGCATCGCGGGGGGGCGGAACACTGAAGCTTTCTTT. Amino acids: CIAGGRNTEAFF.